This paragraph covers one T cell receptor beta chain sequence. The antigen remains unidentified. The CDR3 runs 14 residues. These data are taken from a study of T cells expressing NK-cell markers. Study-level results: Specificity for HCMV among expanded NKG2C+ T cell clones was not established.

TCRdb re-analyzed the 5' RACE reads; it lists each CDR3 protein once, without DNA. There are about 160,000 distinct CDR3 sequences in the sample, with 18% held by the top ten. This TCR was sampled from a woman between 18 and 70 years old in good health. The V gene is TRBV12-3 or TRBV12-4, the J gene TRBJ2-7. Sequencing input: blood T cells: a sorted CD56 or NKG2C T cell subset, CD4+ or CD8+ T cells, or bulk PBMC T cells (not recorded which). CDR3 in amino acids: CASSPGRVAYEQYF.